The 27 T cell receptor beta chains below all came from one sample that was sequenced in a study of T cell responses to AZD1222 COVID-19 vaccine. Generated by immunoSEQ multiplex PCR, the TCRdb table keeps only in-frame clones and is missing some. The data show roughly 130,000 clones, just under 95% seen once. Material: peripheral blood, obtained on day 0 of AZD1222 vaccination. The receptors come from an adult in good health.

This rearrangement joins TRBV5-8 to TRBJ2-7; no clear D. With 5 bases removed from V and 2 bases from J, the gap between germline ends came to 14 bases. The CDR3 spans 14 residues. CDR1 is SGHTS, CDR2 YDEGEE, per germline. CDR3 amino acids: CASSFVARAYEQYF. The CDR3 DNA reads TGTGCCAGCAGTTTTGTTGCCCGCGCCTACGAGCAGTACTTC.

This clone was counted a single time. The chain recombines TRBV19 with TRBJ2-7; 10 bases map to TRBD1. The junction had 7 bases not matched to a gene; V was cut back by 0 bases and J by 5 bases. CDR3 size: 16 residues. CDR1 is LNHDA, CDR2 SQIVND, per germline (reference sequence). The CDR3 DNA is TGTGCCAGTAGTATAGACCTGACAGGGGGCAGGAACGAGCAGTACTTC. Amino acids: CASSIDLTGGRNEQYF. The full variable domain, its missing parts supplied by reference TRBV19 and TRBJ2-7, is DGGITQSPKYLFRKEGQNVTLSCEQNLNHDAMYWYRQDPGQGLRLIYYSQIVNDFQKGDIAEGYSVSREKKESFPLTVTSAQKNPTAFYLCASSIDLTGGRNEQYFGPGTRLTVT.

The chain has TRBV5-4 and TRBJ1-1; D remains ambiguous. From germline, CDR1 is SGHNT and CDR2 YYREEE (reference sequence). V lost 3 bases, J lost 1 base, and 7 bases lay in between. The CDR3 runs 13 residues. The CDR3 protein is CASSSATNTEAFF. For the CDR3, the DNA is TGTGCCAGCAGCTCGGCCACGAACACTGAAGCTTTCTTT.

CDR3 residues: CASSWGGLGSNEQFF. The CDR3, as DNA: TGTGCCAGCAGCTGGGGGGGACTAGGGTCCAATGAGCAGTTCTTC. The V call is TRBV5-8, the J call TRBJ2-1; 8 nucleotides match TRBD2. Trimming at V came to 3 bases and at J to 6 bases, leaving 8 bases not matched to a gene. CDR1 and CDR2 (germline): SGHTS, YDEGEE. This CDR3 is built from 15 residues.

This clone was seen a single time. The chain uses TRBV15 and TRBJ1-3; D uncertain. The CDR3 runs to 18 residues. Germline V lookup: CDR1 LNHNV, CDR2 YYDKDF (reference sequence). Trimming took 0 bases from V and 1 from J, leaving 16 bases between them. The CDR3 coding sequence is TGTGCCACCAGCAGAGAATCCCTCCTGGCACAATCTGGAAACACCATATATTTT. Protein sequence: CATSRESLLAQSGNTIYF.

The chain joins TRBV7-2 to TRBJ1-2; 8 nucleotides line up with TRBD1. The CDR3 length is 15 residues. Germline lookup yields CDR1 SGHTA and CDR2 FQGNSA. The junction had 10 bases not matched to a gene; V was cut back by 5 bases and J by 5 bases. CDR3 nucleotide sequence: TGTGCCAGCAGCCTCGGACAGGGCCAAGGGTATGGCTACACCTTC. This gives the protein CASSLGQGQGYGYTF.

J is TRBJ2-7 and V is TRBV29-1; D call uncertain. This CDR3 has 13 amino acids. CDR1 is SQVTM, CDR2 ANQGSEA, per germline. V shed 7 bases and J shed 0 bases, with 13 bases lying between them. CDR3 bases: TGCAGCGCAATGGACGTAATCTCCTACGAGCAGTACTTC. Amino acids: CSAMDVISYEQYF.

V is TRBV19 and J is TRBJ2-7; the match to TRBD1 covers 12 bases. This CDR3 region has 15 residues. The ends lost 3 bases at V and 6 bases at J; junction bases unmatched: 6. From germline, CDR1 is LNHDA and CDR2 SQIVND (reference sequence). Written as DNA, the CDR3 is TGTGCCAGTAGTATTGGGACAGGGGGCATCTCCGAGCAGTACTTC. It translates to CASSIGTGGISEQYF. The complete variable domain, with remaining parts taken from reference TRBV19 and TRBJ2-7, reads DGGITQSPKYLFRKEGQNVTLSCEQNLNHDAMYWYRQDPGQGLRLIYYSQIVNDFQKGDIAEGYSVSREKKESFPLTVTSAQKNPTAFYLCASSIGTGGISEQYFGPGTRLTVT.

The chain couples TRBV7-9 to TRBJ1-5; D gene uncertain. V dropped 5 bases and J dropped 5 bases, with 10 bases sitting between them. The CDR3 runs to 13 residues. Germline V gene lookup returns CDR1 SEHNR and CDR2 FQNEAQ (reference sequence). CDR3 sequence (DNA): TGTGCCAGCAGCCTTGTACGGGATCAGCCCCAGCATTTT. Translating gives CASSLVRDQPQHF.

The rearrangement joins TRBV5-1 to TRBJ2-4; 8 bases fit TRBD1. Germline CDR1 SGHRS, CDR2 YFSETQ. The ends lost 4 bases at V and 0 bases at J; junction bases unmatched: 15. The CDR3 runs 19 residues. The CDR3 DNA reads TGCGCCAGCAGCCCCAGGCGGACAGGGTCCCCCGGAGCCAAAAACATTCAGTACTTC. This encodes CASSPRRTGSPGAKNIQYF.

The chain links TRBV29-1 to TRBJ2-7; perhaps TRBD1 as D (6 bases). In germline, CDR1 is SQVTM, CDR2 ANQGSEA. The CDR3 spans 12 residues. V dropped 4 bases and J dropped 4 bases, with 11 bases sitting between them. For the CDR3, the DNA is TGCAGCGTTGGGACAGCAGGATACGAGCAGTACTTC. This encodes CSVGTAGYEQYF.

The V and J genes are TRBV19 and TRBJ2-5; D might be TRBD1 or TRBD2, each matching 6 bases. This CDR3 has 15 residues. Germline-derived CDR1 and CDR2 are LNHDA and SQIVND (reference sequence). With 1 base removed from V and 4 bases from J, the gap between germline ends came to 13 bases. CDR3 protein: CASSIGGKGGETQYF. The CDR3 DNA reads as TGTGCCAGTAGTATAGGGGGTAAGGGGGGAGAGACCCAGTACTTC.

This chain joins TRBV6-2 or TRBV6-3 and TRBJ1-1; D is ambiguous. V dropped 2 bases and J dropped 7 bases, with 8 bases sitting between them. Germline assignment: CDR1 MNHEY and CDR2 SVGEGT. The CDR3 totals 12 residues. The CDR3, as DNA: TGTGCCAGCAGTTACGCCGGACTTGAAGCTTTCTTT. It is translated as CASSYAGLEAFF.

This chain connects TRBV5-4 to TRBJ2-7; D tentatively fits TRBD1 or TRBD2 (5 bases each). The CDR3 spans 14 residues. The germline gives CDR1 SGHNT, CDR2 YYREEE (reference sequence). V lost 4 bases and J lost 2, with 13 bases in between. The CDR3 region has the DNA TGTGCCAGCAGCCGGGACCCTTTAGCCTACGAGCAGTACTTC. Translating it yields CASSRDPLAYEQYF.

This chain links TRBV30 with TRBJ2-3, with D hard to call. The CDR3 is made up of 14 amino acids. The germline gives CDR1 GTSNPN, CDR2 SVGIG (reference sequence). V gave up 0 bases and J gave up 3 bases, with 10 bases separating them. CDR3 DNA sequence: TGTGCCTGGAGTGTTCCCGTTAAAACAGATACGCAGTATTTT. Translating it yields CAWSVPVKTDTQYF.

V gene TRBV6-5 combines with J gene TRBJ2-4, with TRBD1 identical over 10 bases. With 4 bases clipped from V and 7 bases from J, the junction kept 7 bases outside the gene matches. CDR1 and CDR2 from the germline V gene are MNHEY and SVGAGI. The CDR3 sequence is 15 residues long. CDR3 in DNA: TGTGCCAGCAGTTCCGACAGGGGGCGATATAACATTCAGTACTTC. This gives the protein CASSSDRGRYNIQYF.

The chain links TRBV12-3 or TRBV12-4 to TRBJ1-1; D might be TRBD1 (6 bases). Trimming took off 1 base at V and 6 bases at J, with 9 bases between the two ends. The CDR3 covers 13 residues. CDR3 amino acids: CASSLVEGAEAFF. CDR3 in DNA: TGTGCCAGCAGTTTAGTAGAGGGGGCTGAAGCTTTCTTT.

This chain joins TRBV9 and TRBJ2-7; D possibly corresponds to TRBD2 (7 bases). V was pared by 7 bases and J by 2 bases, with 13 bases between. Germline CDR1 SGDLS, CDR2 YYNGEE. The CDR3 loop spans 13 amino acids. The CDR3: CASGGGATYEQYF. CDR3 in DNA: TGTGCCAGCGGAGGGGGGGCCACCTACGAGCAGTACTTC.

J is TRBJ1-2 and V is TRBV18; 10 positions agree with TRBD1. In germline, CDR1 is KGHSH, CDR2 LQKENI. The V and J ends lost 3 bases and 6 bases, in that order; junction bases with no gene match: 10. The CDR3 runs 16 residues. CDR3 sequence reads: CASSPYNTGTGDGYTF. The CDR3 bases are TGTGCCAGCTCACCGTATAATACCGGGACAGGGGATGGCTACACCTTC.

The gene calls are TRBV5-6 and TRBJ2-1, with D possibly being TRBD2 (6 bases). The CDR3 totals 16 residues. Germline-derived CDR1 and CDR2 are SGHDT and YYEEEE. Trimming stripped 2 bases from V and 10 bases from J, with 22 bases between. CDR3 amino acids: CASSLTSLARTGEQFF. As DNA, the CDR3 is TGTGCCAGCAGCTTAACCTCACTAGCCCGTACGGGGGAGCAGTTCTTC.

The chain employs TRBV6-2 or TRBV6-3 and TRBJ2-7, with 7 bases that match TRBD1. This CDR3 spans 14 amino acids. V dropped 6 bases and J dropped 0; count of bases not matched to a gene: 5. Per the germline V gene, CDR1 is MNHEY and CDR2 is SVGEGT. The DNA for the CDR3 is TGTGCCAGCAGCACGGGACAGAGCTCCTACGAGCAGTACTTC. Residues: CASSTGQSSYEQYF.

Regarding this clone: The same CDR3 arises from other DNA sequences in this sample as well. The V call is TRBV18, the J call TRBJ2-7, with TRBD2 matching 12 bases. Germline CDR1 KGHSH, CDR2 LQKENI. Losses at the gene ends were 0 bases for V and 3 bases for J; bases not matched to a gene: 3. The CDR3 has 16 amino acids. The CDR3 coding sequence is TGTGCCAGCTCACCACCACTAGCGGGAGGCCTCTACGAGCAGTACTTC. It translates to CASSPPLAGGLYEQYF.

This clone appeared once. CDR3 in amino acids: CASSVGEPGEQYF. In nucleotides, the CDR3 is TGTGCCAGCAGCGTAGGGGAGCCCGGCGAGCAGTACTTC. This chain uses TRBV9 with TRBJ2-7; D perhaps matches TRBD2 (5 bases). The V gene's germline CDR1 is SGDLS and CDR2 YYNGEE. This CDR3 spans 13 amino acids. V was clipped by 0 bases and J by 6 bases, with 10 bases between them. The full variable domain, completed using reference TRBV9 and TRBJ2-7, is DSGVTQTPKHLITATGQRVTLRCSPRSGDLSVYWYQQSLDQGLQFLIQYYNGEERAKGNILERFSAQQFPDLHSELNLSSLELGDSALYFCASSVGEPGEQYFGPGTRLTVT.

The rearrangement links TRBV27 to TRBJ2-7, with a possible D match to TRBD1 (6 bases). V gave up 8 bases and J gave up 2 bases, with 13 bases separating them. The CDR3 has 13 residues. Germline loops: CDR1 MNHEY, CDR2 SMNVEV (reference sequence). CDR3 nucleotide sequence: TGTGCCAGCCAATCGGCAGGGGCCTACGAGCAGTACTTC. Translation gives CASQSAGAYEQYF.

The chain is built from TRBV4-1 and TRBJ2-5, with D possibly being TRBD2 (5 bases). This CDR3 spans 16 amino acids. V gave up 4 bases and J gave up 2 bases, with 17 bases separating them. Germline-derived CDR1 and CDR2 are MGHRA and YSYEKL. The CDR3 spells CASSPSGRTGQETQYF. The CDR3 DNA reads TGCGCCAGCAGCCCCTCGGGGAGAACGGGGCAAGAGACCCAGTACTTC.

V is TRBV23-1 and J is TRBJ1-1; tentative D call: TRBD1 (6 bases). TRBV23-1 is given ORF status, its function remaining uncertain. The V gene lost 7 bases and the J gene lost 7 bases, with 16 bases spanning the gap. This CDR3 has 13 amino acids. Here the CDR3 reads CASIRWGRREAFF. CDR3 nucleotide sequence: TGCGCCAGCATCAGGTGGGGGCGTCGTGAAGCTTTCTTT.

CDR3 nucleotide sequence: TGTGCCTGGAGTCCCAAGGGTAGCAATCAGCCCCAGCATTTT. This translates into CAWSPKGSNQPQHF. The rearrangement uses TRBV30 and TRBJ1-5; D gene uncertain. The germline V gene encodes CDR1 GTSNPN and CDR2 SVGIG (reference sequence). The V end was cut by 2 bases, the J end by 0 bases, with 8 bases between. The CDR3 loop spans 14 amino acids.